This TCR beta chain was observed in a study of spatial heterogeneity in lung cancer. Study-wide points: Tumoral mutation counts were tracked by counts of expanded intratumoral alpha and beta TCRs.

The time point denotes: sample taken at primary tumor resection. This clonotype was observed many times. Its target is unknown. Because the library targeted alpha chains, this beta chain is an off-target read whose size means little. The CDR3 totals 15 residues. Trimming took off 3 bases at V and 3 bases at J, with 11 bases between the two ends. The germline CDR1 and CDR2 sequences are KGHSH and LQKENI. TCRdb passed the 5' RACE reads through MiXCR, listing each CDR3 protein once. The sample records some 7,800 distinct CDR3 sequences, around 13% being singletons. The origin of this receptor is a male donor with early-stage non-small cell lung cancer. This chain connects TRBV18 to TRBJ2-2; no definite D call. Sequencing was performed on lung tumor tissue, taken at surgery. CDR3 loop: CASSPRVKDTGELFF. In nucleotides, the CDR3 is TGTGCCAGCTCACCCCGAGTAAAGGACACCGGGGAGCTGTTTTTT.